This entry describes one TCR beta chain. These data are taken from a study of shared clonotypes between healthy human individuals. This CDR3 is 14 amino acids long. CDR1 and CDR2 from the germline V gene are LGHNA and YNFKEQ. With 1 base removed from V and 0 bases from J, the gap between germline ends came to 6 bases. The repertoire was sequenced with immunoSEQ multiplex PCR; TCRdb's copy has only in-frame clones and lacks some. The data hold approximately 2,200,000 clones, with about 93% observed a single time. Selected positively for CCR7 and CD45RO-negative, naive CD8 cells excluded terminally differentiated effector memory CD45RA+ cells.

The sequencing input was naive CD8+ T cells from PBMCs. V and J are TRBV4-2 and TRBJ1-2; D is unclear. This TCR was recovered from a man in his late teens or twenties in good health. Some clones in this sample may be carry-over from other donors' samples. The chain's CDR3 is CASSQAATNYGYTF. The CDR3 coding sequence is TGTGCCAGCAGCCAAGCCGCAACTAACTATGGCTACACCTTC.